The following is a TCR beta chain sequence with its context. This sample is part of a study of blood T cells in healthy people across ages. The CDR3 spans 15 residues. V lost 9 bases and J 2 bases, leaving 17 bases between the germline ends. Per germline, CDR1 KGHDR and CDR2 SFDVKD. A sample-barcoded 5' primer and a J-beta primer mix were used in a second PCR of about 7 to 12 cycles. TCRdb recomputed calls from the 5' RACE reads with MiXCR, one row per CDR3 protein. Of around 1,500,000 distinct CDR3 sequences listed, roughly 40% are singletons. The sequence derives from a woman under 30 in good health. Specimen: blood. The chain links TRBV24-1 to TRBJ2-3, with D perhaps TRBD1 (6 bases). The CDR3 sequence: CATERETGDTDTQYF. The CDR3 region has the DNA TGTGCCACCGAGCGAGAGACAGGAGACACAGATACGCAGTATTTT.